The 16 T cell receptor beta chains listed next were all sequenced from one sample in a study of follicular helper T cells after annual influenza vaccination. TCRdb's table, derived via immunoSEQ multiplex PCR, lists solely in-frame clones and lacks some. The sample lists 9,900 or so clones, more than 60% occurring once. The input for sequencing was CXCR5- memory CD4+ T cells sorted from blood, taken 6 weeks after influenza vaccination. The receptors here all came from an adult who received the influenza vaccine.

CDR3 amino acids: CASSRQGGPSFNQPQHF. CDR3 coding DNA: TGTGCCAGTAGTAGGCAAGGGGGCCCTTCCTTCAATCAGCCCCAGCATTTT. V and J are TRBV19 and TRBJ1-5, with 7 nucleotides matching TRBD1. V gave up 4 bases and J gave up 3 bases; unmatched junction bases: 12. This CDR3 has 17 amino acids. Germline assignment: CDR1 LNHDA and CDR2 SQIVND (reference sequence).

The J gene is TRBJ1-5, the V gene TRBV25-1, with D perhaps TRBD1 (5 bases). V was shortened by 6 bases and J by 4 bases, with 16 bases between the two germline ends. Germline-derived CDR1 and CDR2 are MGHDK and SYGVNS. There are 15 residues in the CDR3. The CDR3 sequence is CASSPGVAWNQPQHF. The CDR3 region has the DNA TGTGCCAGCAGCCCGGGGGTGGCGTGGAATCAGCCCCAGCATTTT. Complete variable domain (other parts from reference TRBV25-1 and TRBJ1-5): EADIYQTPRYLVIGTGKKITLECSQTMGHDKMYWYQQDPGMELHLIHYSYGVNSTEKGDLSSESTVSRIRTEHFPLTLESARPSHTSQYLCASSPGVAWNQPQHFGDGTRLSIL.

This chain uses TRBV18 with TRBJ2-1; 10 nucleotides align to TRBD2. The germline gives CDR1 KGHSH, CDR2 LQKENI. There are 15 residues in the CDR3. J was trimmed by 7 bases and V by 6 bases; bases with no gene match: 9. The CDR3: CASSYRRTSGNEQFF. The CDR3 DNA is TGTGCCAGCTCCTACCGCAGGACTAGCGGAAATGAGCAGTTCTTC.

CDR3 in DNA: TGTGCCAGCAGCTTAAATGCACAGTTCAACTATGGCTACACCTTC. The encoded protein is CASSLNAQFNYGYTF. The chain recombines TRBV7-9 with TRBJ1-2, with D hard to call. Between the trimmed V and J ends, which lost 2 bases and 2 bases, there was a span of 12 bases. Looked up from germline, CDR1 is SEHNR and CDR2 is FQNEAQ (reference sequence). This CDR3 has 15 amino acids.

Notes on this clone: Other DNA sequences in this sample translate to the same CDR3. The chain links TRBV11-2 to TRBJ1-1; perhaps TRBD1 as D (5 bases). Trimming took off 0 bases at V and 6 bases at J, with 11 bases between the two ends. Germline loops: CDR1 SGHAT, CDR2 FQNNGV. This CDR3 has 14 residues. The DNA of the CDR3 is TGTGCCAGCAGCTTAGAGGGTGGGGGGGCTGAAGCTTTCTTT. It translates to CASSLEGGGAEAFF.

This clone came up a few times. The chain combines TRBV7-2 with TRBJ1-6; D gene uncertain. CDR3 size: 14 residues. The germline V and J ends were trimmed by 1 base and 7 bases, with 8 bases remaining between them. CDR1 and CDR2 (germline): SGHTA, FQGNSA. For the CDR3, the DNA is TGTGCCAGCAGCTTAGTTCCCAAGAATTCACCCCTCCACTTT. Amino acids: CASSLVPKNSPLHF.

The chain employs TRBV7-9 and TRBJ1-1; D ambiguous. V shed 8 bases and J shed 5 bases, with 6 bases lying between them. Germline loops: CDR1 SEHNR, CDR2 FQNEAQ (reference sequence). The CDR3 spans 10 residues. CDR3 sequence (DNA): TGTGCCAGCGCAAATACTGAAGCTTTCTTT. Protein: CASANTEAFF.

The V call is TRBV11-2, the J call TRBJ2-7; 7 bases fit TRBD1. This CDR3 spans 14 amino acids. The J segment lost 3 bases and the V segment lost 6 bases, leaving 8 bases of the junction unmatched. Looked up from germline, CDR1 is SGHAT and CDR2 is FQNNGV. CDR3 protein: CASRRPGQNYEQYF. CDR3 bases: TGTGCCAGCAGGCGACCGGGACAGAACTACGAGCAGTACTTC. Variable domain in full (rest from reference TRBV11-2 and TRBJ2-7): EAGVAQSPRYKIIEKRQSVAFWCNPISGHATLYWYQQILGQGPKLLIQFQNNGVVDDSQLPKDRFSAERLKGVDSTLKIQPAKLEDSAVYLCASRRPGQNYEQYFGPGTRLTVT.

The rearrangement uses TRBV27 and TRBJ1-1; possibly TRBD1 for D (6 bases). Germline CDR1 is MNHEY and CDR2 is SMNVEV (reference sequence). The CDR3 is made up of 15 amino acids. Trimming left V 3 bases short and J 0 bases short, with 11 bases between. This chain's CDR3 is CASSFQGRMNTEAFF. In DNA form, the CDR3 reads TGTGCCAGCAGTTTCCAGGGGAGGATGAACACTGAAGCTTTCTTT.

This rearrangement joins TRBV4-2 to TRBJ1-2, with D maybe TRBD1 (5 bases). Germline V gene sequence: CDR1 LGHNA, CDR2 YNFKEQ. This CDR3 has 13 amino acids. The germline V and J ends were trimmed by 0 bases and 10 bases, with 12 bases remaining between them. As DNA, the CDR3 is TGTGCCAGCAGCCAAGATCTTGGGACCTACTACACCTTC. This translates into CASSQDLGTYYTF.

The rearrangement uses TRBV7-8 and TRBJ1-6; TRBD1 matches 7 bases. V was clipped by 2 bases and J by 6 bases; unmatched bases: 1. The CDR3 has 14 amino acids. Per the germline V gene, CDR1 is SGHVS and CDR2 is FQNEAQ. The CDR3 region has the DNA TGTGCCAGCAGCTTACAGGGGGGTAATTCACCCCTCCACTTT. It is translated as CASSLQGGNSPLHF.

This chain uses TRBV7-3 with TRBJ1-5; 9 positions agree with TRBD1. This CDR3 contains 13 residues. Per the germline V gene, CDR1 is SGHTA and CDR2 is FQGTGA. Germline trimming cut 4 bases from V and 11 bases from J; bases unmatched to any gene: 6. The CDR3 DNA sequence: TGTGCCAGCAGCTCGACAGGGGGAGCGACCCAGCATTTT. It is translated as CASSSTGGATQHF.

The chain carries TRBV5-6 and TRBJ1-6; D unclear. V was clipped by 1 base and J by 2 bases, with 16 bases between them. Germline CDR1 and CDR2: SGHDT and YYEEEE. This CDR3 contains 18 residues. CDR3 protein: CASSLYFSRVAYNSPLHF. The DNA of the CDR3 is TGTGCCAGCAGCTTGTACTTTAGTAGGGTCGCCTATAATTCACCCCTCCACTTT.

This sequence joins TRBV13 and TRBJ2-3; the D is unclear. Germline assignment: CDR1 PRHDT and CDR2 FYEKMQ (reference sequence). V was cut by 0 bases and J by 0 bases, with 16 bases left in between. The CDR3 length is 18 residues. In DNA form, the CDR3 reads TGTGCCAGCAGCTTAGGGCGCCCGGTGAAGACTAGCACAGATACGCAGTATTTT. It is translated as CASSLGRPVKTSTDTQYF.

V and J are TRBV6-1 and TRBJ2-3; maybe TRBD1 (6 bases). There are 15 residues in the CDR3. Trimming left V 6 bases short and J 1 base short, with 14 bases between. Germline V gene sequence: CDR1 MNHNS, CDR2 SASEGT. DNA for the CDR3: TGTGCCAGCAGGCACCAGGGGCCCGGCACAGATACGCAGTATTTT. Amino acids: CASRHQGPGTDTQYF.

The chain employs TRBV4-3 and TRBJ2-1; D is uncertain. The ends were cut back, 3 bases at V and 9 bases at J, with 15 bases in the middle. This CDR3 contains 14 residues. Germline assignment: CDR1 LGHNA and CDR2 YSLEER. The CDR3 is CASSHTDRIPEQFF. The CDR3 nucleotides are TGCGCCAGCAGCCATACCGACCGAATCCCTGAGCAGTTCTTC.